This TCR beta chain was recorded in a study of cytomegalovirus exposure and HLA in healthy donors. Study in general: The roughly 110 validation repertoires were reported in a later analysis to have been generated on the same platform as the 666 first-cohort repertoires.

Note on this clone: Antigen: not known.

Study-wide findings and caveats: The finding came from a later analysis; first-cohort TCR clusters tended to co-occur in the approximately 120 validation repertoires.

Only in-frame clones appear in the TCRdb table, and some are missing; sequencing was by immunoSEQ multiplex PCR. The top ten hold 3.1% of the sample, which has some 250,000 clones, 90% seen once. With V trimmed by 1 base and J by 5 bases, 6 bases remained unmatched. Germline values: CDR1 KGHSH, CDR2 LQKENI. This CDR3 is 15 amino acids long. The chain recombines TRBV18 with TRBJ2-7, with TRBD2 identical over 9 bases. This TCR was recovered from a woman in her 30s in good health and CMV-seronegative. Specimen: PBMCs. The CDR3 region has the DNA TGTGCCAGCTCACCACAGGGCGGGAGGGCGGACGAGCAGTACTTC. Translated, it gives CASSPQGGRADEQYF.